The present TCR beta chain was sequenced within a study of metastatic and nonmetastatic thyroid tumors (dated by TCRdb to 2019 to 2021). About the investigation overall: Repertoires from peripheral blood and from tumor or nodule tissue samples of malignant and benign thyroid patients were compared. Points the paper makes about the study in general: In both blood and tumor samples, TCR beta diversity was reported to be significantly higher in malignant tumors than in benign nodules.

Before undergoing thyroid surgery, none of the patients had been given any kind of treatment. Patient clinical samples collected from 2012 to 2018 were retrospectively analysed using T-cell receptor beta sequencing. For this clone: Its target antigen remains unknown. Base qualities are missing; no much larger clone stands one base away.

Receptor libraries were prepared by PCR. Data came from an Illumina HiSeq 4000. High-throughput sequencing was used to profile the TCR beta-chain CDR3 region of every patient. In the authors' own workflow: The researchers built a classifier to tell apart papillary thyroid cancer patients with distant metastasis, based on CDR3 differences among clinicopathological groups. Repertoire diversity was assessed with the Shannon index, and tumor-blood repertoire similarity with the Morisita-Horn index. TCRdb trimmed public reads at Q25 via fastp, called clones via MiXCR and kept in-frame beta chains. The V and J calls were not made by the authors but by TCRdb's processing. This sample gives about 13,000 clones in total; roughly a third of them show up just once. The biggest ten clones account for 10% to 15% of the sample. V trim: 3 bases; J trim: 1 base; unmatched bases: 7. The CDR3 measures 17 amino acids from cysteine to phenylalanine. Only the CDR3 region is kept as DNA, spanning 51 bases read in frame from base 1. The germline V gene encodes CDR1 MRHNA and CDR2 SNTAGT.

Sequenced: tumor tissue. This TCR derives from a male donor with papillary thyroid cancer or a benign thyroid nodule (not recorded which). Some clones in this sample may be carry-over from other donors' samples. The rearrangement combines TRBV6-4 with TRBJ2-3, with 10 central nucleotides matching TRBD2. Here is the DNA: TGTGCCAGCAGTGAGAGTAGCGGGGGGCCGGGCACAGATACGCAGTATTTT. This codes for CASSESSGGPGTDTQYF.